Presented here are 2 T cell receptor beta chains from one specimen sequenced in a study of CD8+ T cells in alopecia areata. cDNA serving as the sequencing template came from extracted, reverse transcribed RNA. Repertoires were generated with immunoSEQ multiplex PCR, while TCRdb's copy carries only in-frame clones and drops some. The sample includes roughly 150,000 clones, about 54% of them seen just once. Specimen: CD4+ T cells sorted from blood. The receptor set was obtained from a human donor in good health.

The sample holds a few counts of this clone. The DNA of the CDR3 is TGTGCCAGCAGCCCGGACACCCATGGCTACACCTTC. The encoded protein is CASSPDTHGYTF. The V and J genes are TRBV27 and TRBJ1-2; D may be TRBD1 (5 bases). V was clipped by 6 bases and J by 6 bases, with 11 bases between them. The CDR3 runs 12 residues. Germline CDR1 is MNHEY and CDR2 is SMNVEV (reference sequence).

The gene calls are TRBV25-1 and TRBJ2-5, with D hard to call. This CDR3 comprises 11 residues. V was trimmed by 6 bases and J by 7 bases, leaving 9 bases between them. Germline V CDR1 and CDR2: MGHDK, SYGVNS. CDR3 sequence: CASSERWTQYF. The DNA for the CDR3 is TGTGCCAGCAGCGAGCGATGGACCCAGTACTTC. Complete variable domain (other parts from reference TRBV25-1 and TRBJ2-5): EADIYQTPRYLVIGTGKKITLECSQTMGHDKMYWYQQDPGMELHLIHYSYGVNSTEKGDLSSESTVSRIRTEHFPLTLESARPSHTSQYLCASSERWTQYFGPGTRLLVL.